The text below deals with one TCR beta chain. Its target is unknown. This CDR3 has 16 residues. Germline V gene sequence: CDR1 MGHRA, CDR2 YSYEKL. Between the trimmed V and J ends, which lost 1 base and 0 bases, there was a span of 11 bases. The sample originates from a study of cytomegalovirus exposure and HLA in healthy donors. Study information: Caucasian-associated ancestry cluster membership applied to around 76% of over 350 genotyped donors.

Regarding the study as a whole: Near-uniform donor sequencing depth was presumed by presence/absence analyses.

Vbeta (60) and Jbeta (13) primers were used in the PCR. Produced via immunoSEQ multiplex PCR; TCRdb's table is partial and in-frame only. The sample holds around 72,000 clones, around 70% seen once. This rearrangement joins TRBV4-1 to TRBJ2-3; D unclear. Source material: PBMCs. The TCR originated in a man in his forties in good health and CMV-seropositive. CDR3 loop: CASSQGFGPSTDTQYF. The CDR3 nucleotides are TGCGCCAGCAGCCAAGGGTTTGGGCCTAGCACAGATACGCAGTATTTT.